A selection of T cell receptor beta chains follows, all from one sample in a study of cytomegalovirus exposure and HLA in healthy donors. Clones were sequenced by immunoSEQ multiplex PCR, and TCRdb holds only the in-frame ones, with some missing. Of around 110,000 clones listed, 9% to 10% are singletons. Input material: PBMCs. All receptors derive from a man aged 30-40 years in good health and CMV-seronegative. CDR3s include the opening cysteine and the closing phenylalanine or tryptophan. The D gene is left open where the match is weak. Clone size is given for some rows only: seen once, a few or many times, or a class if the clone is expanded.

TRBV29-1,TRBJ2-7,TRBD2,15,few,CSVAGLAGGAPEQYF,TGCAGCGTCGCGGGACTAGCGGGAGGGGCCCCGGAGCAGTACTTC
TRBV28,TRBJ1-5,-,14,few,CASSPHQGSQPQHF,TGTGCCAGCAGCCCACACCAGGGCAGTCAGCCCCAGCATTTT
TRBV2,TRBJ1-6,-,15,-,CASREEDTYNSPLHF,TGTGCCAGCAGAGAAGAGGACACTTATAATTCACCCCTCCACTTT
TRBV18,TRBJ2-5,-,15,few,CASSPEGGSRETQYF,TGTGCCAGCTCACCGGAGGGGGGGTCACGGGAGACCCAGTACTTC
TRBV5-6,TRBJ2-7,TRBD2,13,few,CASKKGLAGSEYF,TGTGCCAGCAAAAAAGGACTAGCGGGTTCGGAGTACTTC
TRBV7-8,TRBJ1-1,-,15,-,CASSLLATDNTEAFF,TGTGCCAGCAGCTTACTGGCAACAGATAACACTGAAGCTTTCTTT
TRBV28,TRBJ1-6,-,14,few,CASKSGQGGSPLHF,TGTGCCAGCAAGTCGGGGCAGGGAGGTTCACCCCTCCACTTT
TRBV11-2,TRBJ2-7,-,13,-,CASSFSGTYEQYF,TGTGCCAGCAGCTTCAGCGGAACCTACGAGCAGTACTTC
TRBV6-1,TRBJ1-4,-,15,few,CASSPQRSTNEKLFF,TGTGCCAGCAGTCCCCAGCGATCAACTAATGAAAAACTGTTTTTT
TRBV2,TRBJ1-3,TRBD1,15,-,CASRMDRNSGNTIYF,TGTGCCAGCAGGATGGACAGGAACTCTGGAAACACCATATATTTT
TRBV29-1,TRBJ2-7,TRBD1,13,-,CSVKGQGAGEQYF,TGCAGCGTCAAGGGACAGGGGGCAGGGGAGCAGTACTTC
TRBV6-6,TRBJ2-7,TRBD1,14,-,CATFGTGGNREQYF,TGTGCCACTTTCGGGACAGGGGGTAATAGGGAGCAGTACTTC
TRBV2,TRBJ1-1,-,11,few,CASRGDTEAFF,TGTGCCAGCAGGGGAGACACTGAAGCTTTCTTT
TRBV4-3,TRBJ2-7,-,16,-,CASSQRDWPREDEQYF,TGCGCCAGCAGCCAGAGGGATTGGCCTAGGGAGGACGAGCAGTACTTC
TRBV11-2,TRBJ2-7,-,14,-,CASSFPGFSYEQYF,TGTGCCAGCAGCTTTCCAGGGTTCTCCTACGAGCAGTACTTC
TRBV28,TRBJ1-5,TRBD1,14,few,CASRTGGWNQPQHF,TGTGCCAGTCGGACAGGGGGCTGGAATCAGCCCCAGCATTTT
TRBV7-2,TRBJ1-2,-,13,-,CASSPDRNYGYTF,TGTGCCAGCAGCCCAGACAGGAACTATGGCTACACCTTC
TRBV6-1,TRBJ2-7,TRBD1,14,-,CASSDYRGSYEQYF,TGTGCCAGCAGTGATTACAGGGGATCCTACGAGCAGTACTTC
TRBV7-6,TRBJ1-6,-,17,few,CASSFGGAGKSNSPLHF,TGTGCCAGCAGCTTTGGAGGGGCAGGAAAGTCTAATTCACCCCTCCACTTT
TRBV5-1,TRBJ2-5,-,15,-,CASSPRPGVQETQYF,TGCGCCAGCAGCCCCCGCCCAGGGGTGCAAGAGACCCAGTACTTC
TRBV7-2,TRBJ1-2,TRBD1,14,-,CASSPRTGSYGYTF,TGTGCCAGCAGCCCTAGGACAGGGAGCTATGGCTACACCTTC
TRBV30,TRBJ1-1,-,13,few,CAWTGAANTEAFF,TGTGCCTGGACAGGGGCGGCGAACACTGAAGCTTTCTTT
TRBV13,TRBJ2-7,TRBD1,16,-,CASSPFSYRGLDEQYF,TGTGCCAGCAGCCCCTTTTCTTATAGGGGGCTTGACGAGCAGTACTTC
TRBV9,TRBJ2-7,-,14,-,CASSVVDSPYEQYF,TGTGCCAGCAGCGTAGTAGATTCCCCCTACGAGCAGTACTTC
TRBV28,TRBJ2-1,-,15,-,CASSNRVLRTHEQFF,TGTGCCAGCAGTAACCGGGTGCTTCGTACCCATGAGCAGTTCTTC
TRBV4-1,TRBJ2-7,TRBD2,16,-,CASSHKTSGRGVEQYF,TGCGCCAGCAGCCATAAGACTAGCGGGAGGGGCGTCGAGCAGTACTTC
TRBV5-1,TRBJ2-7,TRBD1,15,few,CASSPGTGGTYEQYF,TGCGCCAGCAGCCCTGGGACAGGAGGGACCTACGAGCAGTACTTC
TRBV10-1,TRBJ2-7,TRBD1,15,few,CASSEGTGGFYEQYF,TGCGCCAGCAGTGAGGGGACAGGGGGGTTTTACGAGCAGTACTTC
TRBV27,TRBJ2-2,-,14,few,CASNSGLNTGELFF,TGTGCCAGCAACTCGGGACTTAACACCGGGGAGCTGTTTTTT
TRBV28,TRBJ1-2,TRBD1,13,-,CASTIGQGYGYTF,TGTGCCAGCACCATCGGACAGGGTTATGGCTACACCTTC
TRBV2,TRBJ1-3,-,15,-,CASSERHLSPNTIYF,TGTGCCAGCAGTGAACGCCACCTATCTCCCAACACCATATATTTT
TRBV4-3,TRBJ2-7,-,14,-,CASSQFQDTYEQYF,TGCGCCAGCAGCCAATTTCAGGACACCTACGAGCAGTACTTC
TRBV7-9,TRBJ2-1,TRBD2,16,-,CASSLRGSSGHNEQFF,TGTGCCAGCAGCTTAAGGGGTTCTAGCGGACACAATGAGCAGTTCTTC
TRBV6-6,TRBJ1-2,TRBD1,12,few,CASREGGAGYTF,TGTGCCAGCAGGGAAGGGGGCGCTGGCTACACCTTC
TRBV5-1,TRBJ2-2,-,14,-,CASRLGQNTGELFF,TGCGCCAGCAGATTGGGACAGAACACCGGGGAGCTGTTTTTT
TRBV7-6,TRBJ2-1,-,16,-,CASSLVRGSSYNEQFF,TGTGCCAGCAGCTTAGTGCGCGGCAGCTCCTACAATGAGCAGTTCTTC
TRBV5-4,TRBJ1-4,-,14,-,CASSFRSDNEKLFF,TGTGCCAGCAGCTTCAGGTCTGATAATGAAAAACTGTTTTTT
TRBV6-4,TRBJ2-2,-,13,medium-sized,CASSDTDTGELFF,TGTGCCAGCAGTGACACGGACACCGGGGAGCTGTTTTTT
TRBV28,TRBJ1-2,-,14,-,CASSLRRGSYGYTF,TGTGCCAGCAGTTTACGACGGGGGAGCTATGGCTACACCTTC
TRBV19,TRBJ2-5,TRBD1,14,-,CASSSQGARETQYF,TGTGCCAGTAGTAGTCAGGGGGCGCGTGAGACCCAGTACTTC
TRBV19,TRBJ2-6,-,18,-,CASSTRTASNSGANVLTF,TGTGCCAGTAGTACGAGGACAGCATCAAACTCTGGGGCCAACGTCCTGACTTTC
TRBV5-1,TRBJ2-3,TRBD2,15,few,CASSLQRGGTDTQYF,TGCGCCAGCAGCTTGCAACGGGGGGGCACAGATACGCAGTATTTT
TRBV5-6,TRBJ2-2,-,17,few,CASSPEGRGTNTGELFF,TGTGCCAGCAGCCCCGAGGGTAGGGGGACGAACACCGGGGAGCTGTTTTTT
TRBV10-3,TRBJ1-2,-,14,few,CAIRGGILVDGYTF,TGTGCCATCAGGGGGGGGATCCTGGTGGATGGCTACACCTTC
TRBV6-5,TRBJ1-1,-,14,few,CASSYDRLNTEAFF,TGTGCCAGCAGTTACGACAGGCTGAACACTGAAGCTTTCTTT
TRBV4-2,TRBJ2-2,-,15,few,CASSQGLANTGELFF,TGTGCCAGCAGCCAAGGACTAGCGAACACCGGGGAGCTGTTTTTT
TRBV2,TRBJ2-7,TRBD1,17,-,CASTEGQGFYTPYEQYF,TGTGCCAGCACTGAGGGACAGGGGTTTTACACCCCCTACGAGCAGTACTTC
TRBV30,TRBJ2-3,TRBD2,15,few,CAWSVAGGAGDTQYF,TGTGCCTGGAGTGTAGCGGGAGGAGCAGGCGATACGCAGTATTTT
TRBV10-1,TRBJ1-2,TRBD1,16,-,CASNPGQGAGNYGYTF,TGCGCCAGCAACCCGGGACAGGGGGCAGGGAACTATGGCTACACCTTC
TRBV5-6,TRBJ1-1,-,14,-,CASRGRGKNTEAFF,TGTGCCAGCAGAGGGAGGGGCAAGAACACTGAAGCTTTCTTT
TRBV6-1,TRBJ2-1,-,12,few,CASSGNSREQFF,TGTGCCAGCAGTGGTAACTCCCGGGAGCAGTTCTTC
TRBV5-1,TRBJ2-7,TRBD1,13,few,CASNRGWDYEQYF,TGCGCCAGTAACAGGGGCTGGGACTACGAGCAGTACTTC
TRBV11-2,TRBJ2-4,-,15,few,CASKGVGGSKNIQYF,TGTGCCAGCAAGGGGGTCGGTGGGTCCAAAAACATTCAGTACTTC
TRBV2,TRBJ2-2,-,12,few,CASSQGFGELFF,TGTGCCAGCAGTCAGGGGTTTGGGGAGCTGTTTTTT
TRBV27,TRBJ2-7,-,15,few,CASSLSGGSSYEQYF,TGTGCCAGCAGTTTATCGGGGGGTAGCTCCTACGAGCAGTACTTC